These T cell receptor beta chains were read from a single sample in a study of blood T cell repertoires in COVID-19. Sequenced by immunoSEQ multiplex PCR; TCRdb stores in-frame clones only, minus some. The repertoire has under 130,000 clones, approximately 80% of them found once; the top ten carry approximately 10%. The sample consisted of peripheral blood. These receptors were collected from an older woman with acute or convalescent COVID-19. Each CDR3 is given with its conserved first and last residue. Fields, in order: CDR3 DNA, CDR3 protein, clone size, D gene, V gene, J gene. A D gene is named only where the DNA matches it firmly. Part of the rows lack a size; the others show once, few, many or a class for expanded clones.

TGTGCCAGCAGCAGTACAGGGGCTGATGAGCAGTTCTTC	CASSSTGADEQFF	-	TRBD1	TRBV9	TRBJ2-1
TGTGCCAGCAACCCCGGACAGGGCTGGCCGTACGAGCAGTACTTC	CASNPGQGWPYEQYF	-	TRBD1	TRBV5-6	TRBJ2-7
TGTGCCAGCAGCTTCGGACTAGCGGGGGGGCTAGCCAAAAACATTCAGTACTTC	CASSFGLAGGLAKNIQYF	-	TRBD2	TRBV6-2/TRBV6-3	TRBJ2-4
TGTGCCAGCAGCTTAGCGGGACAGTATCACGAGCAGTACTTC	CASSLAGQYHEQYF	once	TRBD1	TRBV7-8	TRBJ2-7
TGTGCCACCACCACCGGGACAGGCAACCGGGGTTCACCCCTCCACTTT	CATTTGTGNRGSPLHF	few	TRBD1	TRBV19	TRBJ1-6
TGTGCCAGCAGTTGGGGAGCCGGCATTCAGTACTTC	CASSWGAGIQYF	-	-	TRBV6-2/TRBV6-3	TRBJ2-4
TGTGCCACCAGTGATCCCGCTAGCGGGGTTCTTGATACGCAGTATTTT	CATSDPASGVLDTQYF	-	TRBD2	TRBV24-1	TRBJ2-3
TGTGCCAGCAGCATATTGCTATCCACTGAAGCTTTCTTT	CASSILLSTEAFF	-	-	TRBV6-5	TRBJ1-1
TGTGCCAGCAGCCTCCCCCCGGGTGGCTACACCTTC	CASSLPPGGYTF	-	-	TRBV3-1/TRBV3-2	TRBJ1-2
TGTGCCAGCAGTACACTAGCGGGAGAACCCCGGCAGTTCTTC	CASSTLAGEPRQFF	-	TRBD2	TRBV6-2/TRBV6-3	TRBJ2-1
TGCGCCAGCAGCCGGCAGGGGGAAAACTATGGCTACACCTTC	CASSRQGENYGYTF	-	TRBD1	TRBV5-1	TRBJ1-2
TGTGCCAGCAGTTTATTCGTTGTCAGGGGGCCTTATCAGCCCCAGCATTTT	CASSLFVVRGPYQPQHF	-	TRBD1	TRBV28	TRBJ1-5
TGTGCCAGCAGCGCCCTAGCGGTCGCCACAGATACGCAGTATTTT	CASSALAVATDTQYF	-	TRBD2	TRBV14	TRBJ2-3
TGTGCCAGCAGCCAAGAGAGCAACGAGCAGTACTTC	CASSQESNEQYF	-	-	TRBV3-1/TRBV3-2	TRBJ2-7
TGTGCCAGCAGTGAGCGGGGCTATGGCTACACCTTC	CASSERGYGYTF	-	-	TRBV6-1	TRBJ1-2
TGTGCCGGAGGGAGCAATCAGCCCCAGCATTTT	CAGGSNQPQHF	once	-	TRBV14	TRBJ1-5
TGTGCCAGCAGCTTAGTCACTAGCGGGCCTTACAATGAGCAGTTCTTC	CASSLVTSGPYNEQFF	-	TRBD2	TRBV7-8	TRBJ2-1
TGCGCCAGCAGCCACCTCTGGGACAGCTCCTACGAGCAGTACTTC	CASSHLWDSSYEQYF	-	TRBD1	TRBV4-1	TRBJ2-7
TGTGCCTGGACCACGGTAGGGGTGGGAGGCACTGAAGCTTTCTTT	CAWTTVGVGGTEAFF	-	-	TRBV30	TRBJ1-1
TGTGCCAGCAGAAAAGGGGTGGTGGATAGCAATCAGCCCCAGCATTTT	CASRKGVVDSNQPQHF	-	-	TRBV6-6	TRBJ1-5
TGTGCCAGCGGATTGGGCCAGGGGGGTCAGGCGGGAGGCTACACCTTC	CASGLGQGGQAGGYTF	once	TRBD1	TRBV7-2	TRBJ1-2
TGTGCCAGCAGCTTGAGGCGGGGGGGAACTAATGAAAAACTGTTTTTT	CASSLRRGGTNEKLFF	-	-	TRBV5-6	TRBJ1-4
TGTGCCAGCAGCTTAGTCTCCGGGGGGACAGGGTACACCGGGGAGCTGTTTTTT	CASSLVSGGTGYTGELFF	-	TRBD1	TRBV7-2	TRBJ2-2
TGTGCCAGCAGCCTCGGGACAGGGTTCTATAATTCACCCCTCCACTTT	CASSLGTGFYNSPLHF	few	TRBD1	TRBV7-2	TRBJ1-6
TGTGCCAGCAGTGAATACGGGACAGGGTATGGCTACACCTTC	CASSEYGTGYGYTF	few	TRBD1	TRBV25-1	TRBJ1-2
TGTGCCAGCCGACAGGGTAGAATTGCAACTAATGAAAAACTGTTTTTT	CASRQGRIATNEKLFF	-	TRBD1	TRBV19	TRBJ1-4
TGTGCCTGGAGTGTACGACAGGGAGATTCACCCCTCCACTTT	CAWSVRQGDSPLHF	once	TRBD1	TRBV30	TRBJ1-6
TGTGCCAGTAGTGTACCGTTGTTGGCAGGCTACACCTTC	CASSVPLLAGYTF	-	-	TRBV19	TRBJ1-2
TGTGCCAGCAGTAGAGAGGCAACGAACACTGAAGCTTTCTTT	CASSREATNTEAFF	-	-	TRBV2	TRBJ1-1
TGTGCCAGTAGTGCGACTAGCGGGGGGACCTTGGAGACCCAGTACTTC	CASSATSGGTLETQYF	-	TRBD2	TRBV19	TRBJ2-5
TGCGCCAGCAGCTTGGGGACTAGCAAATACGAGCAGTACTTC	CASSLGTSKYEQYF	-	TRBD2	TRBV5-1	TRBJ2-7
TGTGCCAGCAGCCCAGGATACGGGAACGATAATGAAAAACTGTTTTTT	CASSPGYGNDNEKLFF	-	-	TRBV7-2	TRBJ1-4
TGTGCCAGCAGCGGTTTAGCGGGCCCCAATGAGCAGTTCTTC	CASSGLAGPNEQFF	-	TRBD2	TRBV5-6	TRBJ2-1
TGTGCCAGCAGCTTTGTAACGGGGGGAACTGAAGCTTTCTTT	CASSFVTGGTEAFF	-	-	TRBV5-6	TRBJ1-1
TGTGCCAGCAGGACAACAGGACGCAATCAGCCCCAGCATTTT	CASRTTGRNQPQHF	-	-	TRBV6-5	TRBJ1-5
TGCGCCAGCAGCTTGCAGGGTTCGGTCGAGACCGGGGAGCTGTTTTTT	CASSLQGSVETGELFF	-	-	TRBV5-1	TRBJ2-2
TGTGCCAGCAGCTCCGGGACAGGGGTGGAGGGCTACACCTTC	CASSSGTGVEGYTF	-	TRBD1	TRBV7-9	TRBJ1-2
TGTGCCAGCAGGGACAGGGTGGAAGAAAAACTGTTTTTT	CASRDRVEEKLFF	-	TRBD1	TRBV2	TRBJ1-4
TGTGCCAGCAGCTTAGGACCGGGACAGGGGAATCAGCCCCAGCATTTT	CASSLGPGQGNQPQHF	-	TRBD1	TRBV7-9	TRBJ1-5
TGTGCCAGCAGCTCACTAGGACCAAACACTGAAGCTTTCTTT	CASSSLGPNTEAFF	-	-	TRBV7-2	TRBJ1-1
TGTGCTAGTGCCCCGAGGGACATCGGGTACGAGCAGTACTTC	CASAPRDIGYEQYF	few	-	TRBV12-5	TRBJ2-7
TGTGCCAGCAGTCAACAGGCCCCCTATGGCTACACCTTC	CASSQQAPYGYTF	once	-	TRBV7-2	TRBJ1-2
TGTGCCAGCAGCCTCTTGGTAGCGGGGGGTAATGAGCAGTTCTTC	CASSLLVAGGNEQFF	-	TRBD2	TRBV6-2/TRBV6-3	TRBJ2-1
TGTGCCAGCAGCCCGACAGGCTACACAGATACGCAGTATTTT	CASSPTGYTDTQYF	-	-	TRBV6-5	TRBJ2-3
TGTGCCAGCAGCTTAGGTGGAGGGGTTGACACTGAAGCTTTCTTT	CASSLGGGVDTEAFF	-	-	TRBV11-2	TRBJ1-1
TGTGCCAGCAGCCAAGATAAGGGCGGGGAGGCCTACAATGAGCAGTTCTTC	CASSQDKGGEAYNEQFF	once	-	TRBV3-1/TRBV3-2	TRBJ2-1
TGTGCCAGCAGCTTGGGGTCGGGGGTCCGGAATGAGCAGTTCTTC	CASSLGSGVRNEQFF	-	-	TRBV5-6	TRBJ2-1
TGTGCCAGCAGCTTCGGGACCGGACTAGCGGGAGAGGATGAGCAGTTCTTC	CASSFGTGLAGEDEQFF	-	TRBD2	TRBV7-9	TRBJ2-1
TGCGCCAGCAGCCCTATAGCGGGAGTTGCAGATACGCAGTATTTT	CASSPIAGVADTQYF	-	TRBD2	TRBV5-1	TRBJ2-3
TGTGCCTGCAATCTCGGTATGAACACTGAAGCTTTCTTT	CACNLGMNTEAFF	-	-	TRBV30	TRBJ1-1
TGTGCCAGCAGCCCTAGCGGGGGGTATACGCAGTATTTT	CASSPSGGYTQYF	once	TRBD2	TRBV11-2	TRBJ2-3
TGTGCCAGCAGCCCCCGGGGGAGCGCCTACGAGCAGTACTTC	CASSPRGSAYEQYF	few	-	TRBV9	TRBJ2-7
TGTGCCACCAGCAGGATAGCGGGGCTCAACGAGCAGTACTTC	CATSRIAGLNEQYF	-	TRBD2	TRBV15	TRBJ2-7
TGTGCCAGCAGTGAAAGACAGGGCAATAATTCACCCCTCCACTTT	CASSERQGNNSPLHF	once	TRBD1	TRBV6-1	TRBJ1-6
TGTGCCAGTAGTACTATATTGAACACTGAAGCTTTCTTT	CASSTILNTEAFF	-	-	TRBV19	TRBJ1-1
TGTGCCAGCAGTGAAAAAGGCAGGATGGAAGGCTACACCTTC	CASSEKGRMEGYTF	-	-	TRBV2	TRBJ1-2